This T cell receptor (beta chain) was obtained from a study of T cell repertoires in cytomegalovirus infection. TCRdb reanalysed the reads using MiXCR and keeps one entry per CDR3 protein. The sample carries under 350,000 distinct CDR3 sequences, 9.6% recorded once. The CDR3 consists of 13 residues. The J segment lost 7 bases and the V segment lost 8 bases, leaving 10 bases of the junction unmatched. Per the germline V gene, CDR1 is MDHEN and CDR2 is SYDVKM. Study findings and constraints: CMV-specific TCR beta clonotypes restricted by HLA-C were the ones dominating the ex vivo response.

This clonotype came up many times. No antigen is known for it. The rearrangement uses TRBV28 and TRBJ2-7, with 8 bases identical to TRBD1. The clonotype comes from a human donor in good health (CMV status not recorded). Some clones in this sample may be carry-over from other donors' samples. The specimen was PBMCs. CDR3 DNA: TGTGCCAGCCTGGACAGGGATCTTACGGAGCAGTACGTC. It translates to CASLDRDLTEQYV.